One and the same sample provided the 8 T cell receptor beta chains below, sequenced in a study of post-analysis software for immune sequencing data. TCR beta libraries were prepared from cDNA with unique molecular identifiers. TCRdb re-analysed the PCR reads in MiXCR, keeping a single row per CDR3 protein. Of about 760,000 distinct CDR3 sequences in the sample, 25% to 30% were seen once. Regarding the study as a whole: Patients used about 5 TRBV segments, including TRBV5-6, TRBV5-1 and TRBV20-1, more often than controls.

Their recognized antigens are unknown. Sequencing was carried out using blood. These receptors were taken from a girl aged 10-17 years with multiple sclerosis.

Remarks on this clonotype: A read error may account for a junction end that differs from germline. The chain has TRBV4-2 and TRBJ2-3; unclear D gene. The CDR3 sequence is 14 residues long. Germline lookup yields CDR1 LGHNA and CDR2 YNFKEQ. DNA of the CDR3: TGTGCCAGTAGCCAAGAGAGAACTTCGTATACGCAGTATTTT. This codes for CASSQERTSYTQYF.

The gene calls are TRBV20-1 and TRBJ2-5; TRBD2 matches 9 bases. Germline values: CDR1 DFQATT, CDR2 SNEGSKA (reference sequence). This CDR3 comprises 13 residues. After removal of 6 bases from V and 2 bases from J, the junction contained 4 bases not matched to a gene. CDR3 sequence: CSATTSGQETQYF. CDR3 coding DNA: TGCAGTGCGACAACTAGCGGGCAAGAGACCCAGTACTTC.

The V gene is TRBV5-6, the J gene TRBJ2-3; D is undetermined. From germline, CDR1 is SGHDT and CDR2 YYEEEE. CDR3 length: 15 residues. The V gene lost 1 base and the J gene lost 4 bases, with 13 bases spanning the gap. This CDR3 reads CASSLPDEGADTQYF. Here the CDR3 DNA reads TGTGCCAGCAGCTTGCCCGACGAAGGAGCAGATACGCAGTATTTT.

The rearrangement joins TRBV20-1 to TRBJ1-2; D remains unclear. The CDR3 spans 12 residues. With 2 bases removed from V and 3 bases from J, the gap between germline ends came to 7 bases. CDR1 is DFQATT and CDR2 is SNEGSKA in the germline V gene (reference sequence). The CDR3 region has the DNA TGCAGTGCTAGATCGGCAGACTATGGCTACACCTTC. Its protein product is CSARSADYGYTF.

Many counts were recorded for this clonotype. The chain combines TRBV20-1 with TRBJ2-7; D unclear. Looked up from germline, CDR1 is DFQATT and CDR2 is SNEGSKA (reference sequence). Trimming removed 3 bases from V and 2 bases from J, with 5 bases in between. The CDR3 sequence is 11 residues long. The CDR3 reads CSASRTYEQYF. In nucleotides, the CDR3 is TGCAGTGCTAGCAGAACCTACGAGCAGTACTTC.

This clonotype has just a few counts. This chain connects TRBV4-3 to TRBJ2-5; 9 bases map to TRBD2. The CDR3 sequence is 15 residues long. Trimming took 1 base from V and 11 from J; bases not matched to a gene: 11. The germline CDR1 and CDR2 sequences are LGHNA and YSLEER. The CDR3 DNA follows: TGCGCCAGCAGCCAAGTTGCGGGAGGGGCGGGGGAGCAGTACTTC. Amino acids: CASSQVAGGAGEQYF.

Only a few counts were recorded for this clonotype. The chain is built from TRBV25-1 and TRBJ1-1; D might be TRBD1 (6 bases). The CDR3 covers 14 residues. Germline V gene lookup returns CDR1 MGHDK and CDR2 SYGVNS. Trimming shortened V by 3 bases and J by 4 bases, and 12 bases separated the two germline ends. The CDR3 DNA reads TGTGCCAGCAGTGACTACAGGGAAGGCACTGAAGCTTTCTTT. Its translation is CASSDYREGTEAFF.

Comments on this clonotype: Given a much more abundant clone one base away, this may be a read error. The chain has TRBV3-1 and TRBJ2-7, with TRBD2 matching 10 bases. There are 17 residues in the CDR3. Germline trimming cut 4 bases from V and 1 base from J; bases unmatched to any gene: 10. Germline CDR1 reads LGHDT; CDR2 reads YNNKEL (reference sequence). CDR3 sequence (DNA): TGTGCCAGCAGCCCCGGACGAGCGGGAGGGCTATCCTACGAGCAGTACTTC. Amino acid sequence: CASSPGRAGGLSYEQYF.